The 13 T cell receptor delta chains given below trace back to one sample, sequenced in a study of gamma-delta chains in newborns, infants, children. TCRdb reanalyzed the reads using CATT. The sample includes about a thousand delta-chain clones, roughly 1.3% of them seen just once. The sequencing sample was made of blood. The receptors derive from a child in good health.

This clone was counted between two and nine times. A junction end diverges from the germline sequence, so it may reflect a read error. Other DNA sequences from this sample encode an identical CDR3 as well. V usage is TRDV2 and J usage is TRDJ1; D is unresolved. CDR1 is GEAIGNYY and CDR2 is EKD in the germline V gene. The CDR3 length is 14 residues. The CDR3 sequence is CARDTVGDTDKLIF. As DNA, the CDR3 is TGTGCCCGTGACACCGTGGGAGACACCGATAAACTCATCTTT.

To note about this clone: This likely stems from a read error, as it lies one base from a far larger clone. Written as DNA, the CDR3 is TGTGCCTGTGACGTACTGGGGGATGCCAACACCGATAAACTCATCTTT. Amino acids: CACDVLGDANTDKLIF. The chain employs TRDV2 and TRDJ1, with 10 bases lining up with TRDD3. CDR3 length equals 16 residues. J lost 0 bases, V lost 3 bases, and 6 bases had no gene match. The germline gives CDR1 GEAIGNYY, CDR2 EKD.

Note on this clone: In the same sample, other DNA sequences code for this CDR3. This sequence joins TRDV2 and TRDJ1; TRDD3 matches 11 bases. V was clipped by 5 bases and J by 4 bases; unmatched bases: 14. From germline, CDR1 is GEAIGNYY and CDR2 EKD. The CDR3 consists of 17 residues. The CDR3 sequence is CACGILPMGDTDDKLIF. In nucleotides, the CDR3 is TGTGCCTGTGGCATTTTACCCATGGGGGATACGGACGATAAACTCATCTTT.

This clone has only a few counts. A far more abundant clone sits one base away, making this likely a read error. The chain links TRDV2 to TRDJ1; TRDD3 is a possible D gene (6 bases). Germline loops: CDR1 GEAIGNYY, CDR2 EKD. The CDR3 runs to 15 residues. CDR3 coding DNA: TGTGCCCGTGACACCGTGGGGGGGTACACCGATAAACTCATCTTT. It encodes CARDTVGGYTDKLIF.

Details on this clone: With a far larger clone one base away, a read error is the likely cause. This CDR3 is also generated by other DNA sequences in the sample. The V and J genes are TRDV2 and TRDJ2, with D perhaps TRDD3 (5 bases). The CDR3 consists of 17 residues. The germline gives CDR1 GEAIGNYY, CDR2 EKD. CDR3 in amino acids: CACDTVNSGGLTAQLFF. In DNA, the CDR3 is TGCGCCTGTGACACCGTAAACTCCGGGGGGCTGACAGCACAACTCTTCTTT.

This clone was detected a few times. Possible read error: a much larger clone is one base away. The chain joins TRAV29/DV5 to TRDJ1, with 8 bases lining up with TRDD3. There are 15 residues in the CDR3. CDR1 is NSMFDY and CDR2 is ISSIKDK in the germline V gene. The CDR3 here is CATSYVLGGWVKLIF. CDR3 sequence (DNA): TGTGCAACAAGTTATGTACTGGGGGGCTGGGTTAAACTCATCTTT. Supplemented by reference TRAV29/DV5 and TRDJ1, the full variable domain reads DQQVKQNSPSLSVQEGRISILNCDYTNSMFDYFLWYKKYPAEGPTFLISISSIKDKNEDGRFTVFLNKSAKHLSLHIVPSQPGDSAVYFCATSYVLGGWVKLIFGKGTRVTVEP.

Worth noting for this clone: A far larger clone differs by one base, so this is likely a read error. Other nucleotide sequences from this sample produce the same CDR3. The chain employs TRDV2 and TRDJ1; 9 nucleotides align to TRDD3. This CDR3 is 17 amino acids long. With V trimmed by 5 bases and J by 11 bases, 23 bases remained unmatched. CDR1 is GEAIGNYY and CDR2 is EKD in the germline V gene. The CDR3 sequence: CACGGLYWGSPRGELIF. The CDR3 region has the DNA TGTGCCTGTGGCGGACTATACTGGGGGAGCCCCCGGGGGGAGCTCATCTTT.

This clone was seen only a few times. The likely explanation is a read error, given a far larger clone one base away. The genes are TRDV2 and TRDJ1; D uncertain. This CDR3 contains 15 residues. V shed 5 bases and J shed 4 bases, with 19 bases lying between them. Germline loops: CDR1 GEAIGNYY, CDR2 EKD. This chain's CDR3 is CACATLLELDDKLIF. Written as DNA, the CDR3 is TGTGCCTGTGCCACGTTGTTAGAGCTTGACGATAAACTCATCTTT.

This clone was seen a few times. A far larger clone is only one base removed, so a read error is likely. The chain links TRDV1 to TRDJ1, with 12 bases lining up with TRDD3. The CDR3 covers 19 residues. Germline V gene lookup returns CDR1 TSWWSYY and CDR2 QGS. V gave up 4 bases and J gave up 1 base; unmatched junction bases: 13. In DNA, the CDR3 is TGTGCTCTTGGGGGACTCTCCTTCTCCTGGGGGATACGCACCGATAAACTCATCTTT. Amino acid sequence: CALGGLSFSWGIRTDKLIF.

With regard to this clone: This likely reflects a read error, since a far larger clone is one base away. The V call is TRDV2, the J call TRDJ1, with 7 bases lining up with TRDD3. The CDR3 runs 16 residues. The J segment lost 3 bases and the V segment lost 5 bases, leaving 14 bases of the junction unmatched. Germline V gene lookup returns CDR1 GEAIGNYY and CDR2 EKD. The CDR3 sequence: CACGTVLRDTSDKLIF. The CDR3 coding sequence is TGTGCCTGTGGCACGGTCCTCAGGGATACATCCGATAAACTCATCTTT.

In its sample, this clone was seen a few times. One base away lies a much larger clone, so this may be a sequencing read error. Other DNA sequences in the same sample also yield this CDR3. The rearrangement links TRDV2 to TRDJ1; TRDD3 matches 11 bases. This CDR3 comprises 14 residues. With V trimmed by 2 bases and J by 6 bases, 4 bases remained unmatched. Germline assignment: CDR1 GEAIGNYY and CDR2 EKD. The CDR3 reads CACDILGDTYKLIF. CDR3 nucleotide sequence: TGTGCCTGTGACATATTGGGGGATACGTATAAACTCATCTTT.

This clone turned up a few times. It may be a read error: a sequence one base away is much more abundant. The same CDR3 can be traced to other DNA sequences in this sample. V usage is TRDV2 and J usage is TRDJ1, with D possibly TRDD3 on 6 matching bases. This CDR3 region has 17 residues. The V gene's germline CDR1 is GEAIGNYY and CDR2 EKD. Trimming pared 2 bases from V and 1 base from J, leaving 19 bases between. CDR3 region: CACDSLGDQYITDKLIF. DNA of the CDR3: TGTGCCTGTGACAGTCTAGGGGATCAATATATCACCGATAAACTCATCTTT.

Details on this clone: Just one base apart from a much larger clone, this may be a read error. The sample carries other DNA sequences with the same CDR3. In DNA, the CDR3 is TGTGCCTGCGACCCGGTTTCTTCCTACGCTGGGGGATACTTAACCGATAAACTCATCTTT. Encoded protein: CACDPVSSYAGGYLTDKLIF. V usage is TRDV2 and J usage is TRDJ1, with 11 bases identical to TRDD3. CDR3 size: 20 residues. Per germline, CDR1 GEAIGNYY and CDR2 EKD. J was trimmed by 2 bases and V by 7 bases; bases with no gene match: 23.